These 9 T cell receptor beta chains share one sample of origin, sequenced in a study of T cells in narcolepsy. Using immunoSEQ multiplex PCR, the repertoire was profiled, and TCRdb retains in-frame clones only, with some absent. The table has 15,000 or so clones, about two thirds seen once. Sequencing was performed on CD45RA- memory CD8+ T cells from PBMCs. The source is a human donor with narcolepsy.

For the CDR3, the DNA is TGTGCCAGTAACCTCGGTGGCGGAACTAATGAAAAACTGTTTTTT. This gives the protein CASNLGGGTNEKLFF. The V call is TRBV19, the J call TRBJ1-4; D not certain. The germline CDR1 and CDR2 sequences are LNHDA and SQIVND (reference sequence). V shed 7 bases and J shed 1 base, with 13 bases lying between them. The CDR3 is 15 residues long.

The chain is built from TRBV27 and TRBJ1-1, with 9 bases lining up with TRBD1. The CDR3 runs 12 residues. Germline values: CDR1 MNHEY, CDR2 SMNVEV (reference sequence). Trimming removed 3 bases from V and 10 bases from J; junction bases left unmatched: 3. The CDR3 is CASSFTGGLAFF. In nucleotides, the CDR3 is TGTGCCAGCAGTTTCACAGGGGGCTTAGCTTTCTTT.

CDR3 in DNA: TGCAGCGCCCCAGGTGTGGCAGCCGGCTACACCTTC. Translation: CSAPGVAAGYTF. V and J are TRBV29-1 and TRBJ1-2; D is uncertain. CDR1 is SQVTM, CDR2 ANQGSEA, per germline. V lost 7 bases to trimming and J lost 8 bases, with 17 bases between them. There are 12 residues in the CDR3.

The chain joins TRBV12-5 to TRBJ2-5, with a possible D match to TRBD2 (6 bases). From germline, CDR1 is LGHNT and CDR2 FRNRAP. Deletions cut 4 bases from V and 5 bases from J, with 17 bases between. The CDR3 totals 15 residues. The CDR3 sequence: CASGSPEGRGETQYF. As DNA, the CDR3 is TGTGCTAGTGGTTCCCCGGAGGGCCGGGGGGAGACCCAGTACTTC.

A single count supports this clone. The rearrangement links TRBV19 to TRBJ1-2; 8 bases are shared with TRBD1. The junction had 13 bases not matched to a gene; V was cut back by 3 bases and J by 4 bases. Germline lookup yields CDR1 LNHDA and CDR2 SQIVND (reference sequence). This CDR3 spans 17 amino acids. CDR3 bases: TGTGCCAGTAGTATTCCGTGGTTTACAGGGGGATTCTATGGCTACACCTTC. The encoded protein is CASSIPWFTGGFYGYTF.

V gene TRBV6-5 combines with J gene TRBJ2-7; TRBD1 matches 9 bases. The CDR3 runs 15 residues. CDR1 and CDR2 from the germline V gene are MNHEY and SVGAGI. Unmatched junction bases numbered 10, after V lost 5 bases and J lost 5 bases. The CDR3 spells CASSNPGQGSNEQYF. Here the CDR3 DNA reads TGTGCCAGCAGTAACCCGGGACAGGGAAGCAACGAGCAGTACTTC.

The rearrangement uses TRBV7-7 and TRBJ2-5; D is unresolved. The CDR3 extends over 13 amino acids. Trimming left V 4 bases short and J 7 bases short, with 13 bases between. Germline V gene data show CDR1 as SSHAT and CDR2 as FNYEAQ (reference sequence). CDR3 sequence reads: CASSSSIKRTQYF. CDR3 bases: TGTGCCAGCAGCTCGTCTATAAAGAGGACCCAGTACTTC.

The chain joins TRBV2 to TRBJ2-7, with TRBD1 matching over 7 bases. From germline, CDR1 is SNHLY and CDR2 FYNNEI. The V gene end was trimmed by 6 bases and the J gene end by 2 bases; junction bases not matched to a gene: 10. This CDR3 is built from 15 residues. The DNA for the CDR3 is TGTGCCAGCAGCCAAGGTCGGGGACAGACCTACGAGCAGTACTTC. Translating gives CASSQGRGQTYEQYF. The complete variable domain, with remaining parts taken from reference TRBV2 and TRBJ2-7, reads EPEVTQTPSHQVTQMGQEVILRCVPISNHLYFYWYRQILGQKVEFLVSFYNNEISEKSEIFDDQFSVERPDGSNFTLKIRSTKLEDSAMYFCASSQGRGQTYEQYFGPGTRLTVT.

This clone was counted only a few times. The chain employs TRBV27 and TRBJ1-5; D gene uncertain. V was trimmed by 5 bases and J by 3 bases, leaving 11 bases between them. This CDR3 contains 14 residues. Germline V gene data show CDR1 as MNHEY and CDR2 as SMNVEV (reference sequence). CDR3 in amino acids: CASSLRFPNQPQHF. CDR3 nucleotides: TGTGCCAGCAGTCTCAGATTCCCCAATCAGCCCCAGCATTTT.